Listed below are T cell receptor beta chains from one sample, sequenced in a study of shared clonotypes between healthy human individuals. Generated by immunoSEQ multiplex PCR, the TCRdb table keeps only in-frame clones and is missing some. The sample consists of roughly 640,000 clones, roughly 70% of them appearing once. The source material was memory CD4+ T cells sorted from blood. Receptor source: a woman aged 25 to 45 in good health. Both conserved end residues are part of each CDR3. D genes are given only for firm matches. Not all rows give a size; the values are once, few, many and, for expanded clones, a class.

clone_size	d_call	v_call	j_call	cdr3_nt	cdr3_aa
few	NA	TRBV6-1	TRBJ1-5	TGTGCCAGCTCCCTGGGAGACAGGCAATGGCCCCAGCATTTT	CASSLGDRQWPQHF
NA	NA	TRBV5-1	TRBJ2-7	TGCGCCAGCAGTACTGCACCCCATTCCTACGAGCAGTACTTC	CASSTAPHSYEQYF
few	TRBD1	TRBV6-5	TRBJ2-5	TGTGCCAGCAGCCTACAGGGGGCGAAGACCCAGTACTTC	CASSLQGAKTQYF
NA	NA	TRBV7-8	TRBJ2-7	TGTGCCAGCAGCTTAGCGCAGGGGGGTATATACGAGCAGTACTTC	CASSLAQGGIYEQYF
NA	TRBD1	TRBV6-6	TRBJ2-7	TGTGCCAGCAGTCACCCCGGGACAGGGACCTACGAGCAGTACTTC	CASSHPGTGTYEQYF
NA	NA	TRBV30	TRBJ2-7	TGTGCCTGGAGTGTAAACGGGTACGAGCAGTACTTC	CAWSVNGYEQYF
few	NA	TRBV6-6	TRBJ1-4	TGTGCCAGCAGTTCCGGGACCCAGCTCAAAAAACTGTTTTTT	CASSSGTQLKKLFF
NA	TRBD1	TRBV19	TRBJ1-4	TGTGCCAGTAGTACCCGGGACAGGAATCGTGTAGAAAAACTGTTTTTT	CASSTRDRNRVEKLFF
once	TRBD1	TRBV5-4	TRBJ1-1	TGTGCCAGCAGCGCGGGACAGGGGGAGGACATGACTGAAGCTTTCTTT	CASSAGQGEDMTEAFF
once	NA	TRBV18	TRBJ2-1	TGTGCCAGCTCACCAAACTCAGGGGCCGTCAATGAGCAGTTCTTC	CASSPNSGAVNEQFF
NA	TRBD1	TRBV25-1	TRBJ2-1	TGTGCCAGCAGTGACGACAGGGGGCAATTCAATGAGCAGTTCTTC	CASSDDRGQFNEQFF
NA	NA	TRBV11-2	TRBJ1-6	TGTGCCAGCAGTCGGGGGGGAAATTCACCCCTCCACTTT	CASSRGGNSPLHF
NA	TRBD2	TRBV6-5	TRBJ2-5	TGTGCCAGCAGTTACAGCGGCGGGAGTGCTGAGGAGACCCAGTACTTC	CASSYSGGSAEETQYF
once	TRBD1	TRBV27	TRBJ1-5	TGTGCCAGCAGTACTTACAGGGGCTACAATCAGCCCCAGCATTTT	CASSTYRGYNQPQHF
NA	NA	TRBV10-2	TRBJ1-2	TGCGCCAGCAGTGAGTACCCAGGGCTTGGGTATGGCTACACCTTC	CASSEYPGLGYGYTF
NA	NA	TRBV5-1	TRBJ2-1	TGCGCCAGCAGCGCCGGGACACTCTACAATGAGCAGTTCTTC	CASSAGTLYNEQFF
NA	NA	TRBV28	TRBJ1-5	TGTGCCAGCAGTTTCTCGACACGGGGAGGCAATCAGCCCCAGCATTTT	CASSFSTRGGNQPQHF
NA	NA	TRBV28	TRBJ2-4	TGTGCCAGCAGTGTCCGGGGGAAGGAGACCAAAAACATTCAGTACTTC	CASSVRGKETKNIQYF
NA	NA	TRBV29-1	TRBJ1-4	TGCAGCGTTGAAGAGCAGGTTGGCGAAAAACTGTTTTTT	CSVEEQVGEKLFF
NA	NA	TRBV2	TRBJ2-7	TGTGCCAGCAATAGGGTTACCAACGAGCAGTACTTC	CASNRVTNEQYF
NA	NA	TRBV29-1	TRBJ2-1	TGCAGCTTCCGGGACCAGAGCTTAGGGTCCTACAATGAGCAGTTCTTC	CSFRDQSLGSYNEQFF
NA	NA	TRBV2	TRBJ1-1	TGTGCCAGCAGTGGACGGGGGGTCGGACGCACTGAAGCTTTCTTT	CASSGRGVGRTEAFF
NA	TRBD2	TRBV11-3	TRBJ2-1	TGTGCCAGCAGCTTAGCTAGCGGGATGAACGATGAGCAGTTCTTC	CASSLASGMNDEQFF
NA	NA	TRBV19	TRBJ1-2	TGTGCCAGTAGTATAGACCCAGGGACTAACTATGGCTACACCTTC	CASSIDPGTNYGYTF
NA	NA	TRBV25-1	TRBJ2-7	TGTGCCAGCAGTGAATCGAGCGAGCAGTACTTC	CASSESSEQYF
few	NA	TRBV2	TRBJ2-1	TGTGCCAGCAGTCTTGAGGGTGTCTCCTACAATGAGCAGTTCTTC	CASSLEGVSYNEQFF
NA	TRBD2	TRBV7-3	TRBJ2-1	TGTGCCAGCAGCTTACAACTAGCGAGCTACAATGAGCAGTTCTTC	CASSLQLASYNEQFF
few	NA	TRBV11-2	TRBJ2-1	TGTGCCAGCAGCTTGAGTCGGGACAATGAGCAGTTCTTC	CASSLSRDNEQFF
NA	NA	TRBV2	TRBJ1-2	TGTGCCAGCAATGGGGTAGGAGGCTACACCTTC	CASNGVGGYTF
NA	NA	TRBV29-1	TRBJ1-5	TGCAGCGTTCGGCCGTCGGATGGCAATCAGCCCCAGCATTTT	CSVRPSDGNQPQHF
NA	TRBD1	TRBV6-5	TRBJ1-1	TGTGCCAGCAGAAGACAGACAGGGATGAACACTGAAGCTTTCTTT	CASRRQTGMNTEAFF
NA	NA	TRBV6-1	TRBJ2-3	TGTGCCAGCAGTGATGCGCACGTCCTGGATACGCAGTATTTT	CASSDAHVLDTQYF
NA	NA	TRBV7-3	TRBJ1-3	TGTGCCAGCAGCTTAGGGCAGGGACCTGGATACACCATATATTTT	CASSLGQGPGYTIYF
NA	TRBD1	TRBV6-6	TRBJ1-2	TGTGCCAGCAGCACAGGGGGTGGTGGCTACACCTTC	CASSTGGGGYTF
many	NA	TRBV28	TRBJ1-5	TGTGCCAGCACCACCTCCTCAGCGCAGCCCCAGCATTTT	CASTTSSAQPQHF
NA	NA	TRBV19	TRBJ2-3	TGTGCCCCCAAACCAGGCGGTACAGGAAGCACAGATACGCAGTATTTT	CAPKPGGTGSTDTQYF
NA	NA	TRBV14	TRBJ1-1	TGTGCCAGCAGCCAAGTAGTAGGCCCAACTGAAGCTTTCTTT	CASSQVVGPTEAFF
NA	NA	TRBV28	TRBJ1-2	TGTGCCAGCAGTTTTCCCGAGGGCAAGGGCTATGGCTACACCTTC	CASSFPEGKGYGYTF
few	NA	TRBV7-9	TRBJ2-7	TGTGCCAGCAGCCAGGTATCCTACGAGCAGTACTTC	CASSQVSYEQYF
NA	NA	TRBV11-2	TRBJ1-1	TGTGCCAGCAGCTCACTACAGGGGAACACTGAAGCTTTCTTT	CASSSLQGNTEAFF
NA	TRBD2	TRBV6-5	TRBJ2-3	TGTGCCAGCAGGCGCGGGGACTACACAGATACGCAGTATTTT	CASRRGDYTDTQYF
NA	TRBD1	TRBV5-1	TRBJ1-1	TGCGCCAGCAGCACCGGGACAGGGGGGAACACTGAAGCTTTCTTT	CASSTGTGGNTEAFF
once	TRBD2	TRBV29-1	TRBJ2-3	TGCAGCACGAAGTGGACTAGCGGGAGACACACAGATACGCAGTATTTT	CSTKWTSGRHTDTQYF
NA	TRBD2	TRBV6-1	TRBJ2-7	TGTGCCGCGAGCCGCGGGAGTAACTACGAGCAGTACTTC	CAASRGSNYEQYF
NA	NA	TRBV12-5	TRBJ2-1	TGTGCTAGTGGTTTGCCCCCCCTTTACAATGAGCAGTTCTTC	CASGLPPLYNEQFF
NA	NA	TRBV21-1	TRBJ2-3	TGTGCCAGCAGCGATGTAGCGGGGTCTAGCACAGATACGCAGTATTTT	CASSDVAGSSTDTQYF
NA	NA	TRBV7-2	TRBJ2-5	TGTGCCAGCAGCCAACAACCGGGCCTGGAGACCCAGTACTTC	CASSQQPGLETQYF
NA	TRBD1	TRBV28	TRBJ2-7	TGTGCCAGCAGTTTCGGGACAGCGCCCTACGAGCAGTACTTC	CASSFGTAPYEQYF
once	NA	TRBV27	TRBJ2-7	TGTGCCAGCAGTTTAGGGCCAGGGGTAGGCGAGCAGTACTTC	CASSLGPGVGEQYF
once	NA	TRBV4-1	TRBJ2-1	TGCGCCAGCAGCCAAGCCAGGGGTAAGCAGCTCTTC	CASSQARGKQLF
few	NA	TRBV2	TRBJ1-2	TGTGCCAGCACCCAACGAGGCGCTAACTATGGCTACACCTTC	CASTQRGANYGYTF
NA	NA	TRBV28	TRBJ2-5	TGTGCCAGCAGTCCCCTGACTAGGCAAGAGACCCAGTACTTC	CASSPLTRQETQYF